These 6 T cell receptor beta chains were sequenced from one sample in a study of blood T cell repertoires in COVID-19. Some clones are missing from TCRdb's copy, which holds only in-frame ones; the method was immunoSEQ multiplex PCR. The sample consists of some 250,000 clones, approximately 82% of them appearing once. Material for sequencing was peripheral blood. Source of these receptors: a man in his forties with active or convalescent COVID-19.

This chain links TRBV12-5 with TRBJ2-4; perhaps TRBD2 as D (6 bases). The length of the CDR3 is 16 residues. The germline V gene encodes CDR1 LGHNT and CDR2 FRNRAP. The V end was cut by 5 bases, the J end by 0 bases, with 14 bases between. The CDR3 sequence is CASGHGGSLAKNIQYF. The CDR3, as DNA: TGTGCTAGTGGTCACGGGGGATCCTTAGCCAAAAACATTCAGTACTTC.

V usage is TRBV11-2 and J usage is TRBJ2-7; 9 bases line up with TRBD2. CDR1 is SGHAT, CDR2 FQNNGV, per germline. Losses at the gene ends were 2 bases for V and 2 bases for J; bases not matched to a gene: 10. The CDR3 length is 17 residues. The CDR3: CASSLSPSGGRTYEQYF. The CDR3 nucleotides are TGTGCCAGCAGCTTAAGCCCCAGCGGGGGGAGGACCTACGAGCAGTACTTC.

The V gene is TRBV7-2, the J gene TRBJ2-1; D possibly corresponds to TRBD2 (5 bases). The germline V and J ends were trimmed by 1 base and 9 bases, with 13 bases remaining between them. The CDR3 has 14 residues. Germline-derived CDR1 and CDR2 are SGHTA and FQGNSA. The chain's CDR3 is CASSLDWGAAEQFF. The CDR3 nucleotides read TGTGCCAGCAGCTTAGATTGGGGAGCAGCTGAGCAGTTCTTC. The entire variable domain, with the rest obtained from reference TRBV7-2 and TRBJ2-1, is as follows: GAGVSQSPSNKVTEKGKDVELRCDPISGHTALYWYRQSLGQGLEFLIYFQGNSAPDKSGLPSDRFSAERTGGSVSTLTIQRTQQEDSAVYLCASSLDWGAAEQFFGPGTRLTVL.

The sample holds one count of this clone. The V gene is TRBV6-2 or TRBV6-3, the J gene TRBJ2-5; D is perhaps TRBD2 (5 bases). CDR3 length: 14 amino acids. The germline CDR1 and CDR2 sequences are MNHEY and SVGEGT. V was cut by 5 bases and J by 4 bases, with 14 bases left in between. The CDR3 is CASSDRGPGETQYF. CDR3 coding DNA: TGTGCCAGCAGTGACCGCGGGCCGGGAGAGACCCAGTACTTC.

The chain joins TRBV2 to TRBJ1-5, with 7 bases matching TRBD1. The trim removed 8 bases at V and 6 bases at J, leaving 7 bases unmatched. The CDR3 is made up of 13 amino acids. Germline V gene lookup returns CDR1 SNHLY and CDR2 FYNNEI. The CDR3, as DNA: TGTGCCAGCCTCGGACAGGCAACTCAGCCCCAGCATTTT. It specifies CASLGQATQPQHF.

The gene calls are TRBV2 and TRBJ1-1; D is undetermined. The ends were cut back, 3 bases at V and 2 bases at J, with 10 bases in the middle. The length of the CDR3 is 14 residues. The V gene's germline CDR1 is SNHLY and CDR2 FYNNEI. CDR3 sequence reads: CASSEEQINTEAFF. The CDR3 bases are TGTGCCAGCAGTGAGGAGCAAATAAACACTGAAGCTTTCTTT.